This passage covers 10 T cell receptor beta chains from one sample sequenced in a study of blood T cell repertoires in COVID-19. The data were produced by immunoSEQ multiplex PCR, yet TCRdb's version contains in-frame clones alone and is incomplete. The table records some 220,000 clones, 80% to 90% of them present only once. The sequenced sample was PBMCs or T cells enriched from blood (not recorded which). These receptor sequences come from a woman aged 18-30 years in a cohort exposed to, infected with or recovered from COVID-19 (not recorded which).

This chain uses TRBV27 with TRBJ2-5; TRBD2 might be the D (5 bases). CDR3 length: 12 residues. V lost 8 bases, J lost 6 bases, and 13 bases lay in between. Germline lookup yields CDR1 MNHEY and CDR2 SMNVEV (reference sequence). CDR3 protein: CASLDWEKTQYF. The DNA of the CDR3 is TGTGCCAGCCTGGACTGGGAGAAGACCCAGTACTTC.

J is TRBJ1-2 and V is TRBV28; TRBD1 is a possible D gene (5 bases). The ends were cut back, 8 bases at V and 4 bases at J, with 11 bases in the middle. Germline-derived CDR1 and CDR2 are MDHEN and SYDVKM. The CDR3 has 12 amino acids. The DNA for the CDR3 is TGTGCCAGCGGGGGGACGGGCTATGGCTACACCTTC. Translated, it gives CASGGTGYGYTF.

This chain joins TRBV11-2 and TRBJ2-7; D may be TRBD2 (7 bases). There are 17 residues in the CDR3. From germline, CDR1 is SGHAT and CDR2 FQNNGV. The V and J ends lost 0 bases and 2 bases respectively, with 17 bases between them. The CDR3 sequence: CASSLDPTGRVPYEQYF. Written as DNA, the CDR3 is TGTGCCAGCAGCTTAGATCCCACAGGGAGGGTTCCCTACGAGCAGTACTTC.

The rearrangement joins TRBV5-1 to TRBJ1-2; D remains unclear. This CDR3 is 15 amino acids long. Germline assignment: CDR1 SGHRS and CDR2 YFSETQ. Trimming took off 0 bases at V and 2 bases at J, with 11 bases between the two ends. Here the CDR3 DNA reads TGCGCCAGCAGCTTGGACGGTAATTCGAACTATGGCTACACCTTC. Protein product: CASSLDGNSNYGYTF.

The genes are TRBV4-2 and TRBJ1-3; 9 bases line up with TRBD1. V gave up 4 bases and J gave up 2 bases; unmatched junction bases: 6. Germline-derived CDR1 and CDR2 are LGHNA and YNFKEQ. The CDR3 has 16 residues. CDR3 coding DNA: TGTGCCAGCAGCCGGACAGGGGAAACGGCTGGAAACACCATATATTTT. It is translated as CASSRTGETAGNTIYF.

The CDR3 sequence is CASSSVAGGPSTDTQYF. CDR3 nucleotide sequence: TGTGCCAGCAGTTCTGTAGCGGGGGGGCCAAGCACAGATACGCAGTATTTT. This sequence joins TRBV5-6 and TRBJ2-3; TRBD2 matches at 11 bases. The CDR3 contains 17 residues. Germline lookup yields CDR1 SGHDT and CDR2 YYEEEE. J was trimmed by 0 bases and V by 5 bases; bases with no gene match: 8.

The V and J genes are TRBV5-1 and TRBJ1-1; D is perhaps TRBD1 (6 bases). The CDR3 runs to 11 residues. Germline CDR1 is SGHRS and CDR2 is YFSETQ. Between the trimmed V and J ends, which lost 7 bases and 5 bases, there was a span of 9 bases. The CDR3 region is CASAGETEAFF. The CDR3 DNA reads as TGCGCCAGCGCAGGGGAGACTGAAGCTTTCTTT. Full variable domain (remainder filled in from reference TRBV5-1 and TRBJ1-1): KAGVTQTPRYLIKTRGQQVTLSCSPISGHRSVSWYQQTPGQGLQFLFEYFSETQRNKGNFPGRFSGRQFSNSRSEMNVSTLELGDSALYLCASAGETEAFFGQGTRLTVV.

V usage is TRBV3-1 (or the pseudogene TRBV3-2) and J usage is TRBJ1-5, with D tentatively TRBD1 (5 bases). Germline CDR1 and CDR2: LGHDT and YNNKEL (reference sequence). Trimming took off 0 bases at V and 7 bases at J, with 13 bases between the two ends. This CDR3 contains 15 residues. The CDR3 region is CASSQDQGDGQPQHF. The CDR3 DNA sequence: TGTGCCAGCAGCCAAGATCAAGGGGATGGGCAGCCCCAGCATTTT.

The chain employs TRBV4-2 and TRBJ1-5; 9 nucleotides line up with TRBD1. CDR1 and CDR2 from the germline V gene are LGHNA and YNFKEQ. CDR3 size: 17 residues. V gave up 0 bases and J gave up 5 bases; unmatched junction bases: 8. CDR3 bases: TGTGCCAGCAGCCAAGAGGGGGCGGGACAGGGTCATCAGCCCCAGCATTTT. It translates to CASSQEGAGQGHQPQHF.

The rearrangement uses TRBV18 and TRBJ1-2; 7 nucleotides agree with TRBD1. With V trimmed by 5 bases and J by 7 bases, 10 bases remained unmatched. This CDR3 is built from 14 residues. In germline, CDR1 is KGHSH, CDR2 LQKENI. The CDR3 region is CASSETGTDFGYTF. The CDR3 nucleotides are TGTGCCAGCTCAGAGACAGGGACAGACTTTGGCTACACCTTC.